A selection of T cell receptor beta chains follows, all from one sample in a study of OX40 agonist ivuxolimab in advanced cancers. TCRdb keeps only in-frame clones here, not all; method: immunoSEQ multiplex PCR. The top ten clones hold 2.5% to 3% of a sample with about 70,000 clones, roughly 85% of them seen once. The source was CD4+ or CD8+ T cells sorted from blood, collected in a trial of the OX40 agonist ivuxolimab. The receptors originated from an adult with an advanced solid tumor such as melanoma, head and neck, liver or kidney cancer. CDR3s include the opening cysteine and the closing phenylalanine or tryptophan. Each record gives: J gene, clone size, V gene, D gene, CDR3 DNA, CDR3 protein. D genes are given only for firm matches. Rows give clone size only sometimes, using once, few, many, or a class for an expanded clone.

TRBJ1-2 NA TRBV11-3 NA TGTGCCAGCAGCTTGAGTGGGGACACCCTCGGGGGCTACACCTTC CASSLSGDTLGGYTF
TRBJ1-1 NA TRBV5-4 TRBD1 TGTGCCAGCAGCTTTGGTAGACAGGGGAGGGACACTGAAGCTTTCTTT CASSFGRQGRDTEAFF
TRBJ1-2 NA TRBV25-1 NA TGTGCCAGCAGTGAATGGTCTTCCAACTATGGCTACACCTTC CASSEWSSNYGYTF
TRBJ2-1 NA TRBV4-3 NA TGCGCCAGCAGCCAAGAGCCGACTTTGGGTCCTCTAGCTCCGGTGGCTGAGCAGTTCTTC CASSQEPTLGPLAPVAEQFF
TRBJ1-2 once TRBV7-2 NA TGTGCCAGCAGCTATTACCGGCAACTAAGCGATGGCTACACCTTC CASSYYRQLSDGYTF
TRBJ2-1 NA TRBV19 NA TGTGCCAGTAGTCTCCCCGGAGACAATGAGCAGTTCTTC CASSLPGDNEQFF
TRBJ1-4 NA TRBV6-5 NA TGTGCCAGCAGTTATCGGGCGGGGCGTAATGAAAAACTGTTTTTT CASSYRAGRNEKLFF
TRBJ2-4 NA TRBV5-4 TRBD1 TGTGCCAGCAGCAATATCGACAGGGTTCACATTCAGTACTTC CASSNIDRVHIQYF
TRBJ2-2 NA TRBV5-1 NA TGCGCCAGCTTGATTATTCAATCATTCGGGGAGCTGTTTTTT CASLIIQSFGELFF
TRBJ2-2 NA TRBV6-5 NA TGTGCCAGCCTGAGGTACACCGGGGAGCTGTTTTTT CASLRYTGELFF
TRBJ2-7 NA TRBV2 NA TGTGCCAGCAGTGAACAGGGCTACGAGCAGTACTTC CASSEQGYEQYF
TRBJ2-2 NA TRBV5-1 NA TGCGCCAGCAGCTTGGTACTCGCGAGGGGCGGGGAGCTGTTTTTT CASSLVLARGGELFF
TRBJ2-2 NA TRBV11-2 NA TGTGCCAGCAGCTCCTGGAGAGGGGGAACCGGGGAGCTGTTTTTT CASSSWRGGTGELFF
TRBJ1-2 NA TRBV28 TRBD1 TGTGCCAGCAGTTTCGCAGGGGGCAGGGCCGGAGGCTACACCTTC CASSFAGGRAGGYTF
TRBJ2-3 NA TRBV5-1 TRBD2 TGCGCCAGCAGCTTGGTCGGCTCGGGGGGTGGCACAGATACGCAGTATTTT CASSLVGSGGGTDTQYF
TRBJ2-1 NA TRBV4-2 NA TGTGCCAGCAGCCAAGCAGGGACCTATGAGCAGTTCTTC CASSQAGTYEQFF
TRBJ1-1 once TRBV6-1 NA TGTGCCAGCAGACCCACCGGACTGTCATCAGGTGAAGCTTTCTTT CASRPTGLSSGEAFF
TRBJ2-7 once TRBV5-1 TRBD2 TGCGCCAGCAGCTTGGCTGGCGGGGGGGCCGAAGACGAGCAGTACTTC CASSLAGGGAEDEQYF
TRBJ2-5 NA TRBV18 NA TGTGCCAGCTCACCACAGGGTGCAGAGACCCAGTACTTC CASSPQGAETQYF
TRBJ1-4 NA TRBV2 NA TGTGCCAGCAGTGATCAAGGTAGTTCAGGTGAAAAACTGTTTTTT CASSDQGSSGEKLFF
TRBJ1-5 few TRBV2 NA TGTGCCAGCAGGCCGGAGAGTAGCAATCAGCCCCAGCATTTT CASRPESSNQPQHF
TRBJ1-6 NA TRBV30 NA TGTGCTTGGGAAGTCTCCTATAATTCACCCCTCCACTTT CAWEVSYNSPLHF
TRBJ1-5 few TRBV28 NA TGTGCCAGCGGAGGGCCACGCAATCAGCCCCAGCATTTT CASGGPRNQPQHF
TRBJ1-1 NA TRBV2 NA TGTGCCAGCAGTGATGGCTACACTGAAGCTTTCTTT CASSDGYTEAFF
TRBJ1-6 NA TRBV5-5 TRBD1 TGTGCCAGCAGCCAAAGGACAGGGGGATATAATTCACCCCTCCACTTT CASSQRTGGYNSPLHF
TRBJ2-5 NA TRBV11-2 NA TGTGCCAGCAGCTTCGCTGGTCAAGAGACCCAGTACTTC CASSFAGQETQYF
TRBJ2-3 NA TRBV5-8 NA TGTGCCAGCAGCTTGGCGGACAGCCTTAGCACAGATACGCAGTATTTT CASSLADSLSTDTQYF
TRBJ1-5 NA TRBV28 TRBD1 TGTGCCAGCAGATCGGACAGGGGTGGCAATCAGCCCCAGCATTTT CASRSDRGGNQPQHF
TRBJ1-6 NA TRBV5-5 TRBD1 TGTGCCAGCAGCCAGGGACAGATTAATTCACCCCTCCACTTT CASSQGQINSPLHF
TRBJ2-3 NA TRBV5-6 TRBD2 TGTGCCAGCAGCTTGATGACTAGCGGCCCGACAGATACGCAGTATTTT CASSLMTSGPTDTQYF
TRBJ1-2 NA TRBV29-1 NA TGCAGCGTTCGAAGGGGCGCTGAGTCTGGCTACACCTTC CSVRRGAESGYTF
TRBJ2-7 NA TRBV2 NA TGTGCCAGCAGTGAACGGTTCGGCAGGGTGGAGTTCGGATCCTACGAGCAGTACTTC CASSERFGRVEFGSYEQYF
TRBJ2-7 few TRBV2 NA TGTGCCAGCTGTATAGGAAAGGGGGGCGAGCAGTACTTC CASCIGKGGEQYF
TRBJ1-2 once TRBV19 NA TGTGCCAGTAGCTTTTTACAGGCCCCAGGGGCGCGAACGTTTGGCTACACCTTC CASSFLQAPGARTFGYTF
TRBJ2-2 NA TRBV6-6 NA TGTGCCAGCAGTTTTAGCGCGCACACCGGGGAGCTGTTTTTT CASSFSAHTGELFF
TRBJ1-5 NA TRBV19 NA TGTGCCAGTAGTGGCAGGGCGATCAAAGGCAATCAGCCCCAGCATTTT CASSGRAIKGNQPQHF
TRBJ1-2 NA TRBV11-2 TRBD1 TGTGCCGGCAGCTGGGGACAGAAAGAATATGGCTACACCTTC CAGSWGQKEYGYTF
TRBJ2-1 NA TRBV6-1 NA TGTGCCAGCAGTGAAGCGCTATGGGCTTCCTACAATGAGCAGTTCTTC CASSEALWASYNEQFF
TRBJ1-5 few TRBV19 NA TGTGCCAGTAGTAGTGGGGGGGCCCAGCCCCAGCATTTT CASSSGGAQPQHF
TRBJ1-1 NA TRBV5-1 NA TGCGCCAGCAGCTTGATGGGGGACGGACAGAACACTGAAGCTTTCTTT CASSLMGDGQNTEAFF
TRBJ2-1 once TRBV7-2 NA TGTGCCAGCAGCTTAGCATTGCACACAGGGAATGAGCAGTTCTTC CASSLALHTGNEQFF
TRBJ1-4 NA TRBV9 NA TGTGCCAGCAGCGCCGACCAGGACCCTAATGAAAAACTGTTTTTT CASSADQDPNEKLFF
TRBJ1-2 few TRBV30 TRBD1 TGTGCCTGGAGTCCCCCTCGGACAGGGGATGGCTACACCTTC CAWSPPRTGDGYTF
TRBJ2-7 NA TRBV12-5 TRBD1 TGTGCTAGTGGTTTGGAGACAGGGTTCTACGAGCAGTACTTC CASGLETGFYEQYF
TRBJ2-5 NA TRBV29-1 NA TGCAGCGTTGTCTGGGGTCGGAAAGAGACCCAGTACTTC CSVVWGRKETQYF
TRBJ1-6 NA TRBV5-1 NA TGCGCCAGCAGCTTGGAGGGGAGGTCGAATTCACCCCTCCACTTT CASSLEGRSNSPLHF
TRBJ2-5 once TRBV6-5 TRBD1 TGTGCCAGCAAGACAGGGCGCGAGACCCAGTACTTC CASKTGRETQYF
TRBJ2-3 NA TRBV6-6 TRBD2 TGTGCCAGCAGCTTGGGGGGGACTAGCACAGATACGCAGTATTTT CASSLGGTSTDTQYF
TRBJ2-7 NA TRBV28 TRBD1 TGTGCCAGCAGAGCAGGGGGAACGGACGAGCAGTACTTC CASRAGGTDEQYF
TRBJ2-3 NA TRBV9 TRBD2 TGTGCCAGCAGCGTAGGCCCTAGCGGGAGCACAGATACGCAGTATTTT CASSVGPSGSTDTQYF
TRBJ2-3 once TRBV7-9 TRBD1 TGTGCCAGCAGCTTAGGGGACAGGGTGACAGATACGCAGTATTTT CASSLGDRVTDTQYF
TRBJ1-2 NA TRBV2 NA TGTGCCAGCAGTGAAGGCCCCCGCGGGACCAACTATGGCTACACCTTC CASSEGPRGTNYGYTF